Listed below are T cell receptor beta chains from one sample, sequenced in a study of blood T cell repertoires in COVID-19. The protocol was immunoSEQ multiplex PCR, while the TCRdb copy is restricted to in-frame clones and leaves out a portion. The sample yields fewer than 350,000 clones, 81% seen once. What was sequenced was peripheral blood. All receptors derive from a woman aged 60 to 75 with active or convalescent COVID-19. Each CDR3 is given with its conserved first and last residue. The D gene is left open where the match is weak.

J gene: TRBJ2-5
V gene: TRBV30
D gene: NA
CDR3 DNA: TGTGCCTGGAGTCGGGCGGGGCCGGAGACCCAGTACTTC
CDR3 protein: CAWSRAGPETQYF

J gene: TRBJ2-3
V gene: TRBV11-2
D gene: TRBD1
CDR3 DNA: TGTGCCAGCAGCCACACCCGGACAGGGGTTGGAGATACGCAGTATTTT
CDR3 protein: CASSHTRTGVGDTQYF

J gene: TRBJ1-4
V gene: TRBV9
D gene: TRBD1
CDR3 DNA: TGTGCCAGCAGCGTAGAAGGGACAGGGGATGAAAAACTGTTTTTT
CDR3 protein: CASSVEGTGDEKLFF

J gene: TRBJ1-2
V gene: TRBV11-2
D gene: NA
CDR3 DNA: TGTGCCAGCAGCACGCTGACGGGGGGATTAGTTGGCTACACCTTC
CDR3 protein: CASSTLTGGLVGYTF

J gene: TRBJ1-1
V gene: TRBV7-6
D gene: NA
CDR3 DNA: TGTGCCAGCAGCTTAGTTACTAGGACAGACACTGAAGCTTTCTTT
CDR3 protein: CASSLVTRTDTEAFF

J gene: TRBJ2-7
V gene: TRBV7-7
D gene: TRBD2
CDR3 DNA: TGTGCTAGCAGCCTAGGGAGGGGTACATCCTACGAGCAGTACTTC
CDR3 protein: CASSLGRGTSYEQYF

J gene: TRBJ2-7
V gene: TRBV6-2/TRBV6-3
D gene: NA
CDR3 DNA: TGTGCCAGCAGTCTGGGGAGGCACGAGCAGTACTTC
CDR3 protein: CASSLGRHEQYF

J gene: TRBJ2-5
V gene: TRBV7-3
D gene: TRBD2
CDR3 DNA: TGTGCCAGCAGCCGGGGGGGCGGAGAGACCCAGTACTTC
CDR3 protein: CASSRGGGETQYF

J gene: TRBJ2-3
V gene: TRBV7-9
D gene: NA
CDR3 DNA: TGTGCCAGCACAACGCTCGAGGGCACAGATACGCAGTATTTT
CDR3 protein: CASTTLEGTDTQYF

J gene: TRBJ2-6
V gene: TRBV5-1
D gene: NA
CDR3 DNA: TGCGCCAGCAGCTCGTGGCCTGGGGCCAACGTCCTGACTTTC
CDR3 protein: CASSSWPGANVLTF

J gene: TRBJ2-3
V gene: TRBV5-1
D gene: NA
CDR3 DNA: TGCGCCAGCAGCTTGGATGCGGGGGCGACAGATACGCAGTATTTT
CDR3 protein: CASSLDAGATDTQYF

J gene: TRBJ1-1
V gene: TRBV2
D gene: NA
CDR3 DNA: TGTGCCAGCAGTGACAGGGGTGTAGGGACTGAAGCTTTCTTT
CDR3 protein: CASSDRGVGTEAFF